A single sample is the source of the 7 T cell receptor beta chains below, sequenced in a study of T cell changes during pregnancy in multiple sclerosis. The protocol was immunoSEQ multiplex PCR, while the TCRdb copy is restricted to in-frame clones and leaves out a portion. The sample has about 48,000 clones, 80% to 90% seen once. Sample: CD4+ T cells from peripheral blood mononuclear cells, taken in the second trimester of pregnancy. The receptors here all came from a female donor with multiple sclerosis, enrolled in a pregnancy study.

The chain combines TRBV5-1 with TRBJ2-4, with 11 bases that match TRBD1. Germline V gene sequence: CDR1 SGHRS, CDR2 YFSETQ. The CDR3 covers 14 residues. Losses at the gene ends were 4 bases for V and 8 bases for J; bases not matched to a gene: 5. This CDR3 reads CASSPGTGGDIQYF. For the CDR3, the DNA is TGCGCCAGCAGCCCCGGGACAGGGGGGGACATTCAGTACTTC.

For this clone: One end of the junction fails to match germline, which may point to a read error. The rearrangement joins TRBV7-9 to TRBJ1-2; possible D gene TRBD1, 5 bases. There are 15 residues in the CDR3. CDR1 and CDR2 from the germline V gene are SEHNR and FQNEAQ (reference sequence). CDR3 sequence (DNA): TGTGCCAGCAGTCGGGAATTCGGGACTCTCGGCGTACGGGCCTTC. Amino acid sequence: CASSREFGTLGVRAF.

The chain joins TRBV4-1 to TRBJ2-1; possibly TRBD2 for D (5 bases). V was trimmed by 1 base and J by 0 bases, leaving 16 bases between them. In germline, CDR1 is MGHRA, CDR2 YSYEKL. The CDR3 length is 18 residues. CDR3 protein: CASSQGSGIGSSYNEQFF. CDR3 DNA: TGCGCCAGCAGCCAAGGGTCGGGCATAGGGAGCTCCTACAATGAGCAGTTCTTC.

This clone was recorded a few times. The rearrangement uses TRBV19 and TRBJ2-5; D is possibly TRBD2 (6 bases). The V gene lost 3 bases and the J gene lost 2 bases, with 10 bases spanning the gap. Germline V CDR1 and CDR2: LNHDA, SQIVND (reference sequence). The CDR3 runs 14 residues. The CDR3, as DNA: TGTGCCAGTAGTATGGGACTGGGGCAAGAGACCCAGTACTTC. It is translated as CASSMGLGQETQYF.

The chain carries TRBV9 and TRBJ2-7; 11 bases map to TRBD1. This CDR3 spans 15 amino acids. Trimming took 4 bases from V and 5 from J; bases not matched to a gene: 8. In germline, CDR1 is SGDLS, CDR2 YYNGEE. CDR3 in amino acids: CASSSPGQGVDEQYF. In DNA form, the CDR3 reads TGTGCCAGCAGCTCACCGGGACAGGGGGTCGACGAGCAGTACTTC. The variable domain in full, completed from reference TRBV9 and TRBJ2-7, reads DSGVTQTPKHLITATGQRVTLRCSPRSGDLSVYWYQQSLDQGLQFLIQYYNGEERAKGNILERFSAQQFPDLHSELNLSSLELGDSALYFCASSSPGQGVDEQYFGPGTRLTVT.

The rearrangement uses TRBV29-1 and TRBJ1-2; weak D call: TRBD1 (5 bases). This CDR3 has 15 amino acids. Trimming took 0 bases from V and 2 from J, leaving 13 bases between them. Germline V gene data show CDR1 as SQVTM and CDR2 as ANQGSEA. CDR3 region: CSVEDGLTVNYGYTF. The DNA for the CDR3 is TGCAGCGTTGAAGATGGCCTGACAGTGAACTATGGCTACACCTTC.

The CDR3 sequence: CASSLVAGVADTQYF. CDR3 nucleotide sequence: TGTGCCAGCAGTTTGGTAGCGGGAGTCGCAGATACGCAGTATTTT. This sequence joins TRBV2 and TRBJ2-3, with 9 bases lining up with TRBD2. The ends lost 5 bases at V and 4 bases at J; junction bases unmatched: 7. The V gene's germline CDR1 is SNHLY and CDR2 FYNNEI. This CDR3 is 15 amino acids long.